The 18 T cell receptor beta chains below come from one sample, sequenced in a study of T-cell reconstitution after alpha-beta-depleted transplantation in children. Unique molecular identifiers tagged the TCRbeta library. Each CDR3 protein is one row after TCRdb ran MiXCR on the PCR reads. The sample shows some 840,000 distinct CDR3 sequences, under 20% of them seen only once. The source was PBMCs, mostly from graft donor cells, collected 360 days after TCRalphabeta/CD19-depleted stem cell transplant. These receptors came from a male patient between 10 and 17 years old who had a stem cell transplant for acute lymphoblastic leukemia, so the T cells may come from the graft donor.

The rearrangement joins TRBV29-1 to TRBJ1-2; D is possibly TRBD1 (5 bases). Trimming shortened V by 3 bases and J by 7 bases, and 12 bases separated the two germline ends. CDR1 is SQVTM, CDR2 ANQGSEA, per germline. The length of the CDR3 is 12 residues. This CDR3 reads CSVDRGVGGYTF. The CDR3 bases are TGCAGCGTTGACCGGGGGGTAGGTGGCTACACCTTC.

The CDR3 region is CASTSKPRTRGRDTQYF. Here the CDR3 DNA reads TGTGCCAGCACCTCTAAACCACGGACACGGGGACGGGATACGCAGTATTTT. The V and J genes are TRBV7-8 and TRBJ2-3; either TRBD1 or TRBD2 may supply D (5 bases each). The germline V and J ends were trimmed by 7 bases and 6 bases, with 26 bases remaining between them. The CDR3 runs to 17 residues. Germline CDR1 is SGHVS and CDR2 is FQNEAQ.

As DNA, the CDR3 is TGTGCCAGCAGTTTTCGGGCCCTCCAAGAGACCCAGTACTTC. Amino acids: CASSFRALQETQYF. The rearrangement links TRBV28 to TRBJ2-5; unclear D gene. The V end was cut by 3 bases, the J end by 1 base, with 9 bases between. CDR1 and CDR2 (germline): MDHEN, SYDVKM. This CDR3 comprises 14 residues.

This clonotype appeared a few times. This chain links TRBV5-1 with TRBJ2-7; 14 bases line up with TRBD2. The V gene end was trimmed by 4 bases and the J gene end by 7 bases; junction bases not matched to a gene: 7. This CDR3 contains 15 residues. Germline V CDR1 and CDR2: SGHRS, YFSETQ. The CDR3 here is CASSPGLAGGQEQYF. In nucleotides, the CDR3 is TGCGCCAGCAGCCCCGGACTAGCGGGGGGCCAGGAGCAGTACTTC.

The V call is TRBV7-2, the J call TRBJ2-7; weak D call: TRBD2 (6 bases). Trimming left V 4 bases short and J 0 bases short, with 22 bases between. Germline-derived CDR1 and CDR2 are SGHTA and FQGNSA. CDR3 size: 18 residues. Written as DNA, the CDR3 is TGTGCCAGCAGCTCTGAGGGACTGCCGCCACAGAGCTCCTACGAGCAGTACTTC. Translated, it gives CASSSEGLPPQSSYEQYF.

This clonotype was counted between two and nine times. The J gene is TRBJ2-1, the V gene TRBV5-1, with unresolved D. V shed 3 bases and J shed 5 bases, with 12 bases lying between them. This CDR3 comprises 14 residues. CDR1 is SGHRS and CDR2 is YFSETQ in the germline V gene. The CDR3 coding sequence is TGCGCCAGCAGCTCAACCTTAAAAGACAATGAGCAGTTCTTC. As protein: CASSSTLKDNEQFF. The variable domain in full, with the rest retrieved from reference TRBV5-1 and TRBJ2-1, is KAGVTQTPRYLIKTRGQQVTLSCSPISGHRSVSWYQQTPGQGLQFLFEYFSETQRNKGNFPGRFSGRQFSNSRSEMNVSTLELGDSALYLCASSSTLKDNEQFFGPGTRLTVL.

There are a few counts of this clonotype. The chain uses TRBV7-3 and TRBJ2-2, with 8 bases identical to TRBD2. J gave up 2 bases and V 1 base, and 15 bases lay outside the gene matches. Germline CDR1 SGHTA, CDR2 FQGTGA. The CDR3 is 20 residues long. The CDR3 nucleotides are TGTGCCAGCAGCTTAATGAGGAACAGGGTGGTAGCGGGAAACACCGGGGAGCTGTTTTTT. It translates to CASSLMRNRVVAGNTGELFF.

Many counts were recorded for this clonotype. One end of the junction does not line up with germline, which may come from a read error. The J gene is TRBJ2-3, the V gene TRBV5-1; 12 bases agree with TRBD2. This CDR3 is built from 15 residues. Germline assignment: CDR1 SGHRS and CDR2 YFSETQ. The CDR3 DNA reads as TGTGCCAGCAGCCTCACTAGCGGGAGGACAGATACGCAGTATTTT. Translating gives CASSLTSGRTDTQYF.

V and J are TRBV20-1 and TRBJ2-2, with D possibly matching TRBD1 (6 bases). CDR3 length: 16 amino acids. The ends were cut back, 0 bases at V and 1 base at J, with 12 bases in the middle. Germline CDR1 is DFQATT and CDR2 is SNEGSKA (reference sequence). CDR3 nucleotide sequence: TGCAGTGCTAGAGATTGGGGGCCCTTGAACACCGGGGAGCTGTTTTTT. This gives the protein CSARDWGPLNTGELFF.

In this sample, this clonotype turned up a few times. CDR3 DNA: TGCAGCGTTGTTGGGGGACAGTCCCTTGGCTACGAGCAGTACTTC. It encodes CSVVGGQSLGYEQYF. The rearrangement joins TRBV29-1 to TRBJ2-7; 7 bases are a match to TRBD1. The germline gives CDR1 SQVTM, CDR2 ANQGSEA. V lost 4 bases, J lost 3 bases, and 12 bases stayed unmatched. This CDR3 comprises 15 residues.

This clonotype has just a few counts. The chain couples TRBV29-1 to TRBJ2-3; 11 nucleotides match TRBD2. V lost 5 bases to trimming and J lost 5 bases; unmatched junction nucleotides: 9. There are 15 residues in the CDR3. CDR1 is SQVTM and CDR2 is ANQGSEA in the germline V gene. CDR3 DNA sequence: TGCAGCGTTTTTAAGACTAGCGGGAATCAAGATACGCAGTATTTT. Protein sequence: CSVFKTSGNQDTQYF.

The CDR3 spells CASSLAKAEEFTDTQYF. CDR3 DNA sequence: TGCGCCAGCAGCTTGGCCAAGGCGGAGGAGTTCACAGATACGCAGTATTTT. The chain is built from TRBV5-1 and TRBJ2-3, with TRBD2 as a possible D gene (5 bases). Deletions cut 0 bases from V and 2 bases from J, with 16 bases between. The CDR3 length is 17 residues. Germline V gives CDR1 SGHRS, CDR2 YFSETQ.

The CDR3 sequence is CSARPRGTFFYEQYF. CDR3 DNA sequence: TGCAGTGCTAGACCTAGGGGGACCTTCTTCTACGAGCAGTACTTC. The rearrangement joins TRBV20-1 to TRBJ2-7; D is perhaps TRBD1 (6 bases). The CDR3 is 15 residues long. The germline V gene has CDR1 DFQATT and CDR2 SNEGSKA (reference sequence). The V gene lost 2 bases and the J gene lost 3 bases, with 17 bases spanning the gap.

This clonotype was detected ten times or more. V gene TRBV2 combines with J gene TRBJ2-4; the match to TRBD2 covers 12 bases. CDR3 length: 15 residues. In germline, CDR1 is SNHLY, CDR2 FYNNEI. With 1 base clipped from V and 9 bases from J, the junction kept 4 bases outside the gene matches. CDR3 amino acids: CASSEEGLAGLIQYF. CDR3 nucleotides: TGTGCCAGCAGTGAAGAAGGACTAGCGGGACTCATTCAGTACTTC.

The V gene is TRBV4-1, the J gene TRBJ2-7, with unresolved D. V dropped 0 bases and J dropped 2 bases, with 11 bases sitting between them. The germline V gene has CDR1 MGHRA and CDR2 YSYEKL. CDR3 length: 15 amino acids. The CDR3 nucleotides read TGCGCCAGCAGCCAAGAAAGTGGAGCTCCCTACGAGCAGTACTTC. This encodes CASSQESGAPYEQYF.

The V and J genes are TRBV3-1 and TRBJ1-5, with TRBD1 matching over 12 bases. V shed 4 bases and J 5 bases; nucleotides not matched to a gene: 9. Germline V gene data show CDR1 as LGHDT and CDR2 as YNNKEL (reference sequence). The CDR3 runs to 17 residues. Written as DNA, the CDR3 is TGTGCCAGCAGCCCCGGGACAGGGGGCGCGGCCGATCAGCCCCAGCATTTT. Protein: CASSPGTGGAADQPQHF.

This clonotype was seen a few times. The chain employs TRBV5-1 and TRBJ2-3; 8 bases map to TRBD1. V lost 0 bases, J lost 9 bases, and 6 bases stayed unmatched. This CDR3 has 14 residues. CDR1 and CDR2 (germline): SGHRS, YFSETQ. The CDR3 sequence: CASSLGQGIPTQYF. The DNA of the CDR3 is TGCGCCAGCAGCTTGGGACAGGGGATTCCAACGCAGTATTTT.

The rearrangement links TRBV20-1 to TRBJ2-7; TRBD1 aligns across 7 bases. The CDR3 is 14 residues long. J gave up 4 bases and V 0 bases, and 6 bases lay outside the gene matches. The germline V gene has CDR1 DFQATT and CDR2 SNEGSKA (reference sequence). CDR3 coding DNA: TGCAGTGCTAGAGAGCCCGGGACAGCATACGAGCAGTACTTC. Its protein is CSAREPGTAYEQYF.